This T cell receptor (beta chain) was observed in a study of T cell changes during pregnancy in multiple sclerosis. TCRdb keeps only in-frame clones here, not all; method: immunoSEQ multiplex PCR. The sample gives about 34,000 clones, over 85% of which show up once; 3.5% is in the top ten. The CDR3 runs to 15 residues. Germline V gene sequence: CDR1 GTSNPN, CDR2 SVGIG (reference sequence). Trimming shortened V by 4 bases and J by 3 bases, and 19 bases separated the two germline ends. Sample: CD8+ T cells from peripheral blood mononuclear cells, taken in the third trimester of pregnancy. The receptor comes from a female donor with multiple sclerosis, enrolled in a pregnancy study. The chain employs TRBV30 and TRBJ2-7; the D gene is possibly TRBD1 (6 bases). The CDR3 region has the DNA TGTGCCTGGAATAGGGAGCCAGGGGAATACTACGAGCAGTACTTC. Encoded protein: CAWNREPGEYYEQYF.